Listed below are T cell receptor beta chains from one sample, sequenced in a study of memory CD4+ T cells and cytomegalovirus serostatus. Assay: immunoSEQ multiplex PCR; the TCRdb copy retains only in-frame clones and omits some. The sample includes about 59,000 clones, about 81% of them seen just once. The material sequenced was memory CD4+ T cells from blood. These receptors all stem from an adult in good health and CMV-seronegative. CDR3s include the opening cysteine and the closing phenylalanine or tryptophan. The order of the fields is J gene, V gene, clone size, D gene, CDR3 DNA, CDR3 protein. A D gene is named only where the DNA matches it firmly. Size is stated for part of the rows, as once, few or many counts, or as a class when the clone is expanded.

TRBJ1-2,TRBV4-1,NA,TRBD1,TGCGCCAGCAGCCAGGACCTCCAGGGGGCAATTGGCTACACCTTC,CASSQDLQGAIGYTF
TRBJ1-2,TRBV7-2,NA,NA,TGTGCCAGCAGCTCGTCGGGGGGTTCCTATGGCTACACCTTC,CASSSSGGSYGYTF
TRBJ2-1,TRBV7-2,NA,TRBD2,TGTGCCAGCAGCTTAACACTAGCGGGTCGGGATGAGCAGTTCTTC,CASSLTLAGRDEQFF
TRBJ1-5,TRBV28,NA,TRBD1,TGTGCCACCGCGGACAGGACCATAGAGCCCCAGCATTTT,CATADRTIEPQHF
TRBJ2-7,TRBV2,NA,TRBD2,TGTGCCAGCAGTTCCCGATGGGGGGGGACGGCGTTTTGCTTC,CASSSRWGGTAFCF
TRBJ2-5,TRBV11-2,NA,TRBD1,TGTGCCAGCAGCTTGAGGGCTTGGACAGGGCTACAAGAGACCCAGTACTTC,CASSLRAWTGLQETQYF
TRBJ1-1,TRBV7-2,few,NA,TGTGCCAGCAGCTTAGGGTCCAGCTACGTAAATGAAGCTTTCTTT,CASSLGSSYVNEAFF
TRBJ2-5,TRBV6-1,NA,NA,TGTGCCAGCAGTGAAGGGGGGGCAACGTACCAAGAGACCCAGTACTTC,CASSEGGATYQETQYF
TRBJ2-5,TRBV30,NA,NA,TGTGCCTGGAGCCCCCGACGGCGTCTAGTTTTCCAGTACTTC,CAWSPRRRLVFQYF
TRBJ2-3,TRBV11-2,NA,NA,TGTGCCAGCAGCGCCCGACAGTACACAGATACGCAGTATTTT,CASSARQYTDTQYF
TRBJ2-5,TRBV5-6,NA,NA,TGTGCCAGCAGCCCCGGAGGTCCCGGCGGCGGAGAGACCCAGTACTTC,CASSPGGPGGGETQYF
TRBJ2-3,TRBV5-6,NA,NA,TGTGCCAGCAGCTTGGGCGGACCCACAGATACGCAGTATTTT,CASSLGGPTDTQYF
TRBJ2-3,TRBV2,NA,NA,TGTGCCAGCAGTGAATGGGGTTTGGCGCAGTATTTT,CASSEWGLAQYF
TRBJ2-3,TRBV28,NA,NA,TGTGCCAGCAGCCCCCGGTCGCGGCAGAGGGGTACAGATACGCAGTATTTT,CASSPRSRQRGTDTQYF
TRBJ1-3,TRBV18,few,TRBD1,TGTGCCAGCTCACCCCGCACCGGGACAGATCCGGGAGGAAACACCATATATTTT,CASSPRTGTDPGGNTIYF
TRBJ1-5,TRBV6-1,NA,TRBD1,TGTGCCAGCAGTGGTCCGGGACAGGGATCTAATCAGCCCCAGCATTTT,CASSGPGQGSNQPQHF
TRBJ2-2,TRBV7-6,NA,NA,TGTGCCAGCAGCGGAACAACGAACACCGGGGAGCTGTTTTTT,CASSGTTNTGELFF
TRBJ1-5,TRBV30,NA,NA,TGTGCCTGGAGTGTCGCTTTATCTCAGCCCCAGCATTTT,CAWSVALSQPQHF
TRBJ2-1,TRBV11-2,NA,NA,TGTGCCAGCAGCCCCGAACCACAGGCTCTGATCTCCTACAATGAGCAGTTCTTC,CASSPEPQALISYNEQFF
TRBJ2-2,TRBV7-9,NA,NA,TGTGCCAGCAGAGCAAAGTCAGGGTCCGGGGAGCTGTTTTTT,CASRAKSGSGELFF
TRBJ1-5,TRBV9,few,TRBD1,TGTGCCAGCAGCGCCGGGACAGGGACGAATCAGCCCCAGCATTTT,CASSAGTGTNQPQHF
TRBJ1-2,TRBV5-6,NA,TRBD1,TGTGCCAGCAGCCCCGGGACAGGGGGCGACGGCTATGGCTACACCTTC,CASSPGTGGDGYGYTF
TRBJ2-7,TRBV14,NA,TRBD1,TGTGCCAGCAGCCGATCTTGGACAGGGCTCTACGAGCAGTACTTC,CASSRSWTGLYEQYF
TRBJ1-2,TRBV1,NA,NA,TGCACCAGCAGTTGGGCTGGTTTGCGAAAGACCTATGGCTACACCTTC,CTSSWAGLRKTYGYTF
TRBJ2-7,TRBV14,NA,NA,TGTGCCAGCAGCACAATTCAATACGAGCAGTACTTC,CASSTIQYEQYF
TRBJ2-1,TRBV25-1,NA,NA,TGTGCCAGCAGGGGGGTCTTAGAGCAGTTCTTC,CASRGVLEQFF
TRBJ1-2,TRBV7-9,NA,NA,TGTGCCAGCAGCTTATTGGTGTTTGACTATGGCTACACCTTC,CASSLLVFDYGYTF
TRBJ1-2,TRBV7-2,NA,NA,TGTGCCAGCAGCTTAGAGGTAGTGGAGGGCTACACCTTC,CASSLEVVEGYTF
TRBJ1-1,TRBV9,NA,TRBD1,TGTGCCAGCAGCGTAGTTCAGGGGGGCACTGAAGCTTTCTTT,CASSVVQGGTEAFF
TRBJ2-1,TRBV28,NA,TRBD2,TGTGCCAGCCATAGCGGGAGTAAGGGTGAGCAGTTCTTC,CASHSGSKGEQFF
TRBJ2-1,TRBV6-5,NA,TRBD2,TGTGCCAGCAGGTCAGCGGGAGGGCCAGCCGATGAGCAGTTCTTC,CASRSAGGPADEQFF
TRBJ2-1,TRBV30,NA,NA,TGTGCCTGGAGTGTAGGGGCCCCAAGTGAGCAGTTCTTC,CAWSVGAPSEQFF
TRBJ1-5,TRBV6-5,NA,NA,TGTGCCAGCAGGCCCTTGGGGGGGAATCAGCCCCAGCATTTT,CASRPLGGNQPQHF
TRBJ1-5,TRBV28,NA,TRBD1,TGTGCCAGCAGTTCGATCCAGACAGGGCTCGAGCCCCAGCATTTT,CASSSIQTGLEPQHF
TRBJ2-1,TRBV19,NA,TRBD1,TGTGCCAGTAGTATACCGACAGGGAAGAGTGGAGAGCAGTTCTTC,CASSIPTGKSGEQFF
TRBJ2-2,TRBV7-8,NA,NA,TGTGCCAGCAGCCCCAAGGCAGCGAACACCGGGGAGCTGTTTTTT,CASSPKAANTGELFF
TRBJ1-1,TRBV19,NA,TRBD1,TGTGCCAGTAGTTCGGTCCAGGGGGCTAACACTGAAGCTTTCTTT,CASSSVQGANTEAFF
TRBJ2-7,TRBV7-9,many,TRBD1,TGTGCCAGCAGCCTCCAAGGGACAGGAGCCTACGAGCAGTACTTC,CASSLQGTGAYEQYF
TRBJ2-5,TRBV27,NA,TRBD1,TGTGCCAGCACCCCTTACGCCCGGGGACAGGGGAAAAGAGATGGGGCACCCCAGTACTTC,CASTPYARGQGKRDGAPQYF
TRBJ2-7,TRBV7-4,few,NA,TGTGCCAGCAGCTTACAGGGGTACGAGCAGTACTTC,CASSLQGYEQYF
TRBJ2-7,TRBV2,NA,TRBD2,TGTGCCAGCACTAGCGGACCGCCCCCAAGCTCCTACGAGCAGTACTTC,CASTSGPPPSSYEQYF
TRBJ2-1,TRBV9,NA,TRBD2,TGTGCCAGCAGCGTAGATGGCGGGAGGGGGCTTGAGCAGTTCTTC,CASSVDGGRGLEQFF
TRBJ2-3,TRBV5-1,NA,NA,TGCGCCAGCAGTTCGGGACGTGACACAGATACGCAGTATTTT,CASSSGRDTDTQYF
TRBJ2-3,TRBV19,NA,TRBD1,TGTGCCAGTAGTCCCGAAGGTGGCAGGGGGCTTGTAGATACGCAGTATTTT,CASSPEGGRGLVDTQYF
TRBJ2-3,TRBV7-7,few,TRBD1,TGTGCTAGCAGCTTAGCGAGGGGGCCAGGAGGTACGCAGTATTTT,CASSLARGPGGTQYF
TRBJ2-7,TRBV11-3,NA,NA,TGTGCCAGCAGCTTAGATCTGAGTCCGCACGAGCAGTACTTC,CASSLDLSPHEQYF
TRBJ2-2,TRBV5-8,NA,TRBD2,TGTGCCAGCAGCTGGTGGACTAGCGGGAGTTTGGGTACCGGGGAGCTGTTTTTT,CASSWWTSGSLGTGELFF
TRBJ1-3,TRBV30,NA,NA,TGTGCCTGGAGTGTACTGGGGGTTCGAAACACCATATATTTT,CAWSVLGVRNTIYF
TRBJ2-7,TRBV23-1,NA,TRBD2,TGCGTCTTAGGGGGTGACGCCCGCGGGAGGGCCCATTACGAGCAGTACTTC,CVLGGDARGRAHYEQYF
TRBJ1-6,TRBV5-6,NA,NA,TGTGCCAGCAGCTTGGACAGGGCGTATAATTCACCCCTCCACTTT,CASSLDRAYNSPLHF
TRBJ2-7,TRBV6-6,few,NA,TGTGCCAGCAGTCGACAGGATGGTATGGGCGAGCAGTACTTC,CASSRQDGMGEQYF
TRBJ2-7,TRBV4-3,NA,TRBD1,TGCGCCAGCAGCAGACCGGGACAGGGGGCGGAGGAGCAGTACTTC,CASSRPGQGAEEQYF
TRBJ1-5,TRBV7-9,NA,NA,TGTGCCAGCAGCTTGCGCAGGAACAATCAGCCCCAGCATTTT,CASSLRRNNQPQHF
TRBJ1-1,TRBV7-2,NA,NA,TGTGCCAGCAAATTAGGGGCAGGGGTTGAGACTGAAGCTTTCTTT,CASKLGAGVETEAFF
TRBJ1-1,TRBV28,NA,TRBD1,TGTGCCAGCAGTTTATTTCAGGGGGCAATCACTGAAGCTTTCTTT,CASSLFQGAITEAFF
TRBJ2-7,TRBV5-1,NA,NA,TGCGCCAGCAGGCCGGGACCCTCGTACGAGCAGTACTTC,CASRPGPSYEQYF
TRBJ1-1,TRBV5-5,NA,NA,TGTGCCAGCAGCTTGGACACATCGAACACTGAAGCTTTCTTT,CASSLDTSNTEAFF
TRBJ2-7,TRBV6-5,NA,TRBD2,TGTGCCAGCAGTCGGGGACTAGGAGACGAGCAGTACTTC,CASSRGLGDEQYF
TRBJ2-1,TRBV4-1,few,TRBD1,TGCGCCAGCAGCCGGGTTATTCCCTACAGGGGAAGTAACTACAATGAGCAGTTCTTC,CASSRVIPYRGSNYNEQFF
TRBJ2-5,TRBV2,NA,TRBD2,TGTGCCAGCAGCCCCCTTCCGGCTAGCGGGGTCCAAGAGACCCAGTACTTC,CASSPLPASGVQETQYF